This T cell receptor beta chain was obtained from a study of long-term antiretroviral therapy in people with HIV. Study summary: First collections came about a decade before the 2015 immediate-ART recommendation.

CDR3 length equals 11 residues. The V gene lost 9 bases and the J gene lost 4 bases, with 7 bases spanning the gap. The germline gives CDR1 WSHSY, CDR2 SAAADI. Study results and limitations: Blood was collected between the mid-2000s and the late 2010s, possibly under older ART regimens. Pre-ART-expanded clones dominated the repertoire at all time points.

Version v3.0 of the immunoSEQ assay ran at survey level. The repertoire was sequenced with immunoSEQ multiplex PCR; TCRdb's copy has only in-frame clones and lacks some. The sample shows approximately 30,000 clones, roughly three quarters of them seen only once. As concerns this clone: Its antigen is currently unknown.

Cryopreserved PBMC numbered about 0.9-11 million per sample before DNA extraction. This chain uses TRBV10-2 with TRBJ2-1, with D unclear. The input for sequencing was unsorted PBMCs, taken 1.9 years after starting antiretroviral therapy. The sequence was obtained from a man between 18 and 29 years old with HIV. This chain's CDR3 is CASGTYNEQFF. Here the CDR3 DNA reads TGCGCCAGTGGTACTTACAATGAGCAGTTCTTC.